Listed below are T cell receptor beta chains from one sample, sequenced in a study of T cell clones after liver transplantation. Libraries were prepared by immunoSEQ multiplex PCR; TCRdb keeps only in-frame clonotypes and omits some of them. This table holds around 110,000 clones, 90% found once. The sequencing here drew on CD4+ T cells from blood, taken 12 months after liver transplant. Source of these receptors: a human patient who received a liver transplant. Some T cells may be provided by the graft donor. Each CDR3 is given with its conserved first and last residue. D genes are given only for firm matches. The size of a clone is reported for some rows only, either as once, few or many, or as a class for expanded clones.

V gene	D gene	clone size	J gene	CDR3 protein	CDR3 DNA
TRBV19	TRBD2	NA	TRBJ2-2	CASSREGDRELFF	TGTGCCAGTAGTCGGGAGGGAGACCGGGAGCTGTTTTTT
TRBV28	NA	NA	TRBJ2-1	CASSSFKGLPGGNEQFF	TGTGCCAGCAGTTCATTCAAGGGGCTACCTGGGGGAAATGAGCAGTTCTTC
TRBV6-4	NA	NA	TRBJ1-3	CATHIPRDRTNSGNTIYF	TGTGCCACTCACATTCCCCGGGACCGTACAAACTCTGGAAACACCATATATTTT
TRBV9	TRBD1	NA	TRBJ1-3	CASAGGAGNTIYF	TGTGCCAGCGCAGGGGGCGCGGGAAACACCATATATTTT
TRBV20-1	NA	few	TRBJ2-7	CSAKGRVEQYF	TGCAGTGCTAAGGGTAGGGTCGAGCAGTACTTC
TRBV2	NA	few	TRBJ1-4	CASSEATGTAGEKLFF	TGTGCCAGCAGTGAAGCAACGGGGACTGCGGGGGAAAAACTGTTTTTT
TRBV29-1	NA	NA	TRBJ2-7	CSVAKRLQGGRREQYF	TGCAGCGTTGCGAAGCGGCTCCAGGGGGGTCGGCGCGAGCAGTACTTC
TRBV7-6	TRBD2	NA	TRBJ2-7	CASSSVGGVGSYEQYF	TGTGCCAGCAGCTCCGTCGGGGGGGTCGGCTCCTACGAGCAGTACTTC
TRBV6-1	NA	NA	TRBJ2-2	CASLTQGNTGELFF	TGTGCCAGTTTAACACAGGGGAACACCGGGGAGCTGTTTTTT
TRBV6-5	TRBD1	NA	TRBJ1-2	CASNRDRDFYGYTF	TGTGCCAGCAACCGGGACAGGGACTTCTATGGCTACACCTTC
TRBV18	NA	NA	TRBJ2-1	CASSPARGGHLSYNEQFF	TGTGCCAGCTCACCGGCGAGGGGCGGGCACCTCTCCTACAATGAGCAGTTCTTC
TRBV5-1	NA	NA	TRBJ2-3	CASSLERVSTDTQYF	TGCGCCAGCAGCTTGGAGCGGGTCAGCACAGATACGCAGTATTTT
TRBV27	NA	NA	TRBJ2-7	CASSLSAPSRFTYEQYF	TGTGCCAGCAGTTTATCGGCACCATCCCGGTTCACGTACGAGCAGTACTTC
TRBV9	NA	NA	TRBJ1-1	CASSVGGTVEAFF	TGTGCCAGCAGCGTAGGCGGGACCGTAGAAGCTTTCTTT
TRBV9	TRBD1	NA	TRBJ1-1	CASSVGQGFMNTEAFF	TGTGCCAGCAGCGTAGGACAGGGGTTCATGAACACTGAAGCTTTCTTT
TRBV27	TRBD2	once	TRBJ2-7	CASSPLAGENYEQYF	TGTGCCAGCAGTCCCTTAGCGGGAGAGAACTACGAGCAGTACTTC
TRBV19	TRBD2	once	TRBJ2-1	CASSIFPGGLGVGNEQFF	TGTGCCAGTAGTATTTTCCCCGGTGGACTAGGAGTTGGCAATGAGCAGTTCTTC
TRBV28	TRBD1	NA	TRBJ2-7	CASRGQGAYEQYF	TGTGCCAGCCGGGGACAGGGGGCGTACGAGCAGTACTTC
TRBV11-3	NA	NA	TRBJ2-1	CASSTGPNNEQFF	TGTGCCAGCAGCACCGGGCCAAACAATGAGCAGTTCTTC
TRBV29-1	TRBD2	NA	TRBJ2-4	CSVLAGERIQYF	TGCAGCGTACTAGCGGGAGAACGCATTCAGTACTTC
TRBV5-1	TRBD2	once	TRBJ2-7	CASHRGDLSGAIYEQYF	TGCGCCAGCCACCGGGGAGATCTGAGCGGGGCTATCTACGAGCAGTACTTC
TRBV2	NA	NA	TRBJ2-3	CASSTDTDTQYF	TGTGCCAGCAGTACGGACACAGATACGCAGTATTTT
TRBV6-6	NA	NA	TRBJ2-2	CASTSTGELFF	TGTGCCAGTACTAGCACCGGGGAGCTGTTTTTT
TRBV5-1	NA	NA	TRBJ2-2	CASSPGGASGELFF	TGCGCCAGCAGCCCCGGTGGGGCGAGCGGGGAGCTGTTTTTT
TRBV5-1	TRBD2	once	TRBJ2-4	CASSRGEGTSVPGKNIQYF	TGCGCCAGCAGCCGGGGTGAGGGGACTAGCGTCCCGGGCAAAAACATTCAGTACTTC
TRBV28	NA	NA	TRBJ2-1	CASSLPTGGAYNEQFF	TGTGCCAGCAGTTTACCCACAGGGGGGGCCTACAATGAGCAGTTCTTC
TRBV2	NA	NA	TRBJ1-2	CASTPYGNYGYTF	TGTGCCAGCACCCCCTATGGAAACTATGGCTACACCTTC
TRBV29-1	TRBD1	NA	TRBJ1-1	CSVTTGVSTEAFF	TGCAGCGTTACGACAGGGGTCAGCACTGAAGCTTTCTTT
TRBV5-1	NA	NA	TRBJ2-7	CASSPSYYEQYF	TGCGCCAGCAGCCCATCCTACTACGAGCAGTACTTC
TRBV4-1	NA	NA	TRBJ2-5	CASSQDWVAGTQYF	TGCGCCAGCAGCCAAGATTGGGTCGCGGGGACCCAGTACTTC
TRBV6-6	TRBD1	NA	TRBJ2-5	CASSTGAEETQYF	TGTGCCAGCAGCACAGGGGCGGAGGAGACCCAGTACTTC
TRBV18	NA	NA	TRBJ1-4	CASSPGEAGEKLFF	TGTGCCAGCTCACCCGGGGAAGCGGGGGAAAAACTGTTTTTT
TRBV6-1	NA	once	TRBJ1-5	CASSEASANQPQHF	TGTGCCAGCAGTGAGGCGTCTGCCAATCAGCCCCAGCATTTT
TRBV19	NA	NA	TRBJ2-2	CASSIDPGTVTGELFF	TGTGCCAGTAGTATAGATCCGGGGACGGTGACCGGGGAGCTGTTTTTT
TRBV10-2	NA	once	TRBJ2-1	CASSLAGTRNEQFF	TGCGCCAGCAGTCTCGCCGGGACTCGGAATGAGCAGTTCTTC
TRBV5-1	TRBD2	NA	TRBJ2-1	CASSLAGLASTEQFF	TGCGCCAGCAGCTTGGCGGGACTAGCCTCCACAGAGCAGTTCTTC
TRBV5-5	NA	NA	TRBJ1-4	CASSPLGDREKLFF	TGTGCCAGCAGTCCGCTAGGGGATCGGGAAAAACTGTTTTTT
TRBV4-1	NA	NA	TRBJ2-7	CASSQDQGLGNLREQYF	TGCGCCAGCAGCCAAGATCAAGGGCTCGGAAATCTACGGGAGCAGTACTTC
TRBV5-1	NA	NA	TRBJ1-2	CASNPGNLFPLVYTF	TGCGCCAGCAACCCCGGGAACCTCTTTCCCCTAGTCTACACCTTC